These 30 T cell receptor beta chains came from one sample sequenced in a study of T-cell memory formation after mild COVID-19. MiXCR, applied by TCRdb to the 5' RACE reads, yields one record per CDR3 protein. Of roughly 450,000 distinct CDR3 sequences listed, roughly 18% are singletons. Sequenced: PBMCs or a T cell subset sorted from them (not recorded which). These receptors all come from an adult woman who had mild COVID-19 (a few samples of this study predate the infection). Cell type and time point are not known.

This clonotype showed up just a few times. The CDR3, as DNA: TGCGCCAGCAGCTTGGCCAGTACTGGGGGCCTCTCCTACGAGCAGTACTTC. Protein: CASSLASTGGLSYEQYF. The chain combines TRBV5-1 with TRBJ2-7; a possible D gene is TRBD1 (6 bases). The V end was cut by 0 bases, the J end by 0 bases, with 16 bases between. The CDR3 sequence is 17 residues long. Germline assignment: CDR1 SGHRS and CDR2 YFSETQ.

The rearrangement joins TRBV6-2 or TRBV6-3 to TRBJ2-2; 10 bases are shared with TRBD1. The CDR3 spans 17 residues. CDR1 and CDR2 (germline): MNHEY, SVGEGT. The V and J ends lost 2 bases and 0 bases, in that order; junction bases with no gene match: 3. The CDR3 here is CASSYVGTGANTGELFF. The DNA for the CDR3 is TGTGCCAGCAGTTACGTGGGGACAGGGGCGAACACCGGGGAGCTGTTTTTT.

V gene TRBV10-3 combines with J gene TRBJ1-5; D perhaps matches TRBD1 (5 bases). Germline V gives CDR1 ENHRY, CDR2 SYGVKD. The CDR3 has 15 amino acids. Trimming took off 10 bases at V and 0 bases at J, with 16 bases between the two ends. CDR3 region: CATWDSGHSNQPQHF. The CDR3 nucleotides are TGTGCCACATGGGATTCAGGGCATAGCAATCAGCCCCAGCATTTT.

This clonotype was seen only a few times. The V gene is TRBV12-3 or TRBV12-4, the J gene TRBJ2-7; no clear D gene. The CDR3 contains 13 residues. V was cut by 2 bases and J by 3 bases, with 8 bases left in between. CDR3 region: CASSLFRVYEQYF. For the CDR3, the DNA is TGTGCCAGCAGTTTATTTCGGGTCTACGAGCAGTACTTC.

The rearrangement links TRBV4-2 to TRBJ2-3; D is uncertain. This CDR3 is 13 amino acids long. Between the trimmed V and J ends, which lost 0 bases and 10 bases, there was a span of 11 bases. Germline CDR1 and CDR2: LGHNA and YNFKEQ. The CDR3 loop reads CASSQERSSPQYF. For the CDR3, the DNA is TGTGCCAGCAGCCAAGAGCGCAGCTCTCCGCAGTATTTT.

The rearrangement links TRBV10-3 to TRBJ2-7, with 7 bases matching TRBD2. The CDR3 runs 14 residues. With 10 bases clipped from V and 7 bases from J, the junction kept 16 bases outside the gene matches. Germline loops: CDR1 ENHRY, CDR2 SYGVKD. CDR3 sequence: CATGGGSPPPEQYF. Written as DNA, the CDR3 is TGTGCCACGGGGGGAGGGAGCCCGCCCCCGGAGCAGTACTTC.

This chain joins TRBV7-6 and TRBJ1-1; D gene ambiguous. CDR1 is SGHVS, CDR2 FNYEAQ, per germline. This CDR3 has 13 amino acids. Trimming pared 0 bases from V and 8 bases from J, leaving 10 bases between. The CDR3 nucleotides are TGTGCCAGCAGCTTAGCGTTGACGGGGGAAGCTTTCTTT. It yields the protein CASSLALTGEAFF.

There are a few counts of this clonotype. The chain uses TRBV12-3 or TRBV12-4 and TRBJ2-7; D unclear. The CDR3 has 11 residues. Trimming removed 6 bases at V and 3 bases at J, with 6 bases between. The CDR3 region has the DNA TGTGCCAGCAGCCGATACTACGAGCAGTACTTC. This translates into CASSRYYEQYF.

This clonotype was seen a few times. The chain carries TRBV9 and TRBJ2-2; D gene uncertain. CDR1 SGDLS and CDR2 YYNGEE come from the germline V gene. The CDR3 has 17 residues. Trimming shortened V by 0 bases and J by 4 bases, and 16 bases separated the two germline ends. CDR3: CASSVESERVRTGELFF. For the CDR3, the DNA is TGTGCCAGCAGCGTAGAATCGGAAAGGGTTCGCACCGGGGAGCTGTTTTTT.

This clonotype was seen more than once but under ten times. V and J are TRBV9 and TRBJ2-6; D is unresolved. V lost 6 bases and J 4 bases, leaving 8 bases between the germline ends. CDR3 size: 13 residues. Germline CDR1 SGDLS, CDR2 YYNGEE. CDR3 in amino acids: CASKASGANVLTF. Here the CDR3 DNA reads TGTGCCAGCAAAGCCTCGGGGGCCAACGTCCTGACTTTC.

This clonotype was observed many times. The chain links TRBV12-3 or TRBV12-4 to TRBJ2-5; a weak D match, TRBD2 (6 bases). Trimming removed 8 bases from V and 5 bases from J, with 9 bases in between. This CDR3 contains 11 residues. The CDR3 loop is CASGGFETQYF. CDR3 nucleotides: TGTGCCAGCGGGGGGTTTGAGACCCAGTACTTC.

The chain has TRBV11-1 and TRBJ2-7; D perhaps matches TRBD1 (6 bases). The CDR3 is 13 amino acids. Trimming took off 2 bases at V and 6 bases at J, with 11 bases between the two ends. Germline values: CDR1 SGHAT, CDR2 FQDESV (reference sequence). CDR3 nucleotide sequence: TGTGCCAGCAGCTTAACACAGGGCGGCGAGCAGTACTTC. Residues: CASSLTQGGEQYF. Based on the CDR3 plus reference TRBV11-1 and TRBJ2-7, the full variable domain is EAEVAQSPRYKITEKSQAVAFWCDPISGHATLYWYRQILGQGPELLVQFQDESVVDDSQLPKDRFSAERLKGVDSTLKIQPAELGDSAMYLCASSLTQGGEQYFGPGTRLTVT.

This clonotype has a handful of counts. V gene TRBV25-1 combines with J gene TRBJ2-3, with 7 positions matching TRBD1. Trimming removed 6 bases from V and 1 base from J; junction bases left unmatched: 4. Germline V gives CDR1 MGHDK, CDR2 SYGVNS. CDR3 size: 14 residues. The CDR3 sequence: CASRRGTGTDTQYF. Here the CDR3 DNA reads TGTGCCAGCAGGAGGGGGACAGGCACAGATACGCAGTATTTT.

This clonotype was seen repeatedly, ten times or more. Here the CDR3 reads CASIRSRSGISTDTQYF. CDR3 coding DNA: TGTGCCAGCATAAGGTCGCGGAGCGGAATAAGCACAGATACGCAGTATTTT. V and J are TRBV2 and TRBJ2-3; TRBD2 is a possible D gene (5 bases). The CDR3 runs 17 residues. The germline V gene has CDR1 SNHLY and CDR2 FYNNEI. V lost 7 bases to trimming and J lost 0 bases, with 20 bases between them.

The CDR3 coding sequence is TGCGCCAGCAGCCAAGATGTGCAGGCGATCAATCAGCCCCAGCATTTT. As protein: CASSQDVQAINQPQHF. This chain connects TRBV4-1 to TRBJ1-5; D unresolved. Germline CDR1 MGHRA, CDR2 YSYEKL. V lost 0 bases and J lost 3, with 12 bases in between. The CDR3 consists of 16 residues.

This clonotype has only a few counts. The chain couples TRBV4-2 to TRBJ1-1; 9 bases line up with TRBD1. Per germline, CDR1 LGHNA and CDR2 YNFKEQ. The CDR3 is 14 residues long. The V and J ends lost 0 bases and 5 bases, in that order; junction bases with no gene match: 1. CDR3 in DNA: TGTGCCAGCAGCCAAGAAGACAGGGGGACTGAAGCTTTCTTT. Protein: CASSQEDRGTEAFF.

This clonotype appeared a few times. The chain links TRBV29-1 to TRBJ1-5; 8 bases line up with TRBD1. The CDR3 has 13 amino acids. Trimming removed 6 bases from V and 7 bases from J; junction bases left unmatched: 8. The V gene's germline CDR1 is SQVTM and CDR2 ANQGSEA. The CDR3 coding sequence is TGCAGCGTGGTGGACAGGGCGGGGCAGCCCCAGCATTTT. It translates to CSVVDRAGQPQHF.

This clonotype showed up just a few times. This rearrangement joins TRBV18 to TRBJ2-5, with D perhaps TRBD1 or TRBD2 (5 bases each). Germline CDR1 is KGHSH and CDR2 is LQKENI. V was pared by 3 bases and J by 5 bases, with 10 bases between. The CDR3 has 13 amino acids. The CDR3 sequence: CASSPGERETQYF. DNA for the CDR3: TGTGCCAGCTCACCGGGGGAAAGGGAGACCCAGTACTTC. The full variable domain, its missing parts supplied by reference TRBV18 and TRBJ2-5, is NAGVMQNPRHLVRRRGQEARLRCSPMKGHSHVYWYRQLPEEGLKFMVYLQKENIIDESGMPKERFSAEFPKEGPSILRIQQVVRGDSAAYFCASSPGERETQYFGPGTRLLVL.

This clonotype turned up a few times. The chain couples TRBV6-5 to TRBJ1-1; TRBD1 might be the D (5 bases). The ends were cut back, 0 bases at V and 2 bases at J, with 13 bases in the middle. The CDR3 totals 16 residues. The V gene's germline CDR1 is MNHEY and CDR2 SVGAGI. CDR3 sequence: CASSYSVYGQNTEAFF. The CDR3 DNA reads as TGTGCCAGCAGTTACTCGGTATACGGACAAAACACTGAAGCTTTCTTT.

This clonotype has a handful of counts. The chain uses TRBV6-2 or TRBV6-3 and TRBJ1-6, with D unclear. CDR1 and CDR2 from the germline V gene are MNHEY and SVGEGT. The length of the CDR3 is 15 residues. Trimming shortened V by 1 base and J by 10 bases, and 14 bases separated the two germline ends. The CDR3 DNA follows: TGTGCCAGCAGTTACTGGGGTACTAGCGACTCACCCCTCCACTTT. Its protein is CASSYWGTSDSPLHF.

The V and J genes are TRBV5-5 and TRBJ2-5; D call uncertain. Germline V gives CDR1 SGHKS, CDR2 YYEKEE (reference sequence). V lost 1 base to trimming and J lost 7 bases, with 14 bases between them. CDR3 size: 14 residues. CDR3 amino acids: CASSLITTVGTQYF. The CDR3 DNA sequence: TGTGCCAGCAGCTTGATAACTACCGTGGGGACCCAGTACTTC.

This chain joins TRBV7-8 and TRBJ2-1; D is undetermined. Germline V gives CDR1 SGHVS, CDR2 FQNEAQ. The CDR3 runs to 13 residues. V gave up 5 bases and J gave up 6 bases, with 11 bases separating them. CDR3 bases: TGTGCCAGCAGCCTCCCTAGAGCCAATGAGCAGTTCTTC. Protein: CASSLPRANEQFF.

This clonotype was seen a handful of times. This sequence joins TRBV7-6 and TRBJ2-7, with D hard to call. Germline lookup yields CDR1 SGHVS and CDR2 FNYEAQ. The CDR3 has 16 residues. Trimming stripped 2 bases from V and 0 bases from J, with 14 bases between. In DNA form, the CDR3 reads TGTGCCAGCAGCTTAACATCTACGGGTGGCTCCTACGAGCAGTACTTC. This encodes CASSLTSTGGSYEQYF. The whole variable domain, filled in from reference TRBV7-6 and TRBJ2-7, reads GAGVSQSPRYKVTKRGQDVALRCDPISGHVSLYWYRQALGQGPEFLTYFNYEAQQDKSGLPNDRFSAERPEGSISTLTIQRTEQRDSAMYRCASSLTSTGGSYEQYFGPGTRLTVT.

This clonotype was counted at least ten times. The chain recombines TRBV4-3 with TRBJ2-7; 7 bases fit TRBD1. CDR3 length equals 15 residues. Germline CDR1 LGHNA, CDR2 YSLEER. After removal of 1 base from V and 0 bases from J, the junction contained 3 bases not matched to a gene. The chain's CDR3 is CASSQVGDSSYEQYF. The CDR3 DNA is TGCGCCAGCAGCCAAGTTGGGGACAGCTCCTACGAGCAGTACTTC.

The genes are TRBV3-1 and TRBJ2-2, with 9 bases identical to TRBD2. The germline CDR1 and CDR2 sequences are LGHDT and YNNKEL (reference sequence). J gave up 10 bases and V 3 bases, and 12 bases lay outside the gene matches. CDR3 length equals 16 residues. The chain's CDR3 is CASSHSISGGPEELFF. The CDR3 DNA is TGTGCCAGCAGCCATTCCATTAGCGGGGGCCCCGAGGAGCTGTTTTTT.

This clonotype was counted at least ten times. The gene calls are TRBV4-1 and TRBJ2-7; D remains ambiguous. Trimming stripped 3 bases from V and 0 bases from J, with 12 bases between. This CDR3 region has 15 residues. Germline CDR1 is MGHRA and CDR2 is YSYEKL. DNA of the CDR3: TGCGCCAGCAGCCACTTCAGCGAACTCTCCTACGAGCAGTACTTC. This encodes CASSHFSELSYEQYF.

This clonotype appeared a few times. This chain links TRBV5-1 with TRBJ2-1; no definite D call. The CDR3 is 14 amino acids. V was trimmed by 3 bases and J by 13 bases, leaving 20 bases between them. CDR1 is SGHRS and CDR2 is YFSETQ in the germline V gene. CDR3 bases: TGCGCCAGCAGCTCGGACGTCGCCACCGCTGGCCAGTTCTTC. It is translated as CASSSDVATAGQFF.

CDR3 DNA: TGCAGTGCATCTATTCAAGAGACCCAGTACTTC. Its translation is CSASIQETQYF. J is TRBJ2-5 and V is TRBV20-1; D gene ambiguous. Looked up from germline, CDR1 is DFQATT and CDR2 is SNEGSKA (reference sequence). This CDR3 is 11 amino acids long. With 6 bases removed from V and 2 bases from J, the gap between germline ends came to 7 bases.

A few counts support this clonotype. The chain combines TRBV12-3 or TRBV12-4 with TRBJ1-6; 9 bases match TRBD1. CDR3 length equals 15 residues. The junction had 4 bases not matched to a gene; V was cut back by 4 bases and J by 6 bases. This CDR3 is CASSSRQGGNSPLHF. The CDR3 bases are TGTGCCAGCAGTTCGCGACAGGGGGGTAATTCACCCCTCCACTTT.

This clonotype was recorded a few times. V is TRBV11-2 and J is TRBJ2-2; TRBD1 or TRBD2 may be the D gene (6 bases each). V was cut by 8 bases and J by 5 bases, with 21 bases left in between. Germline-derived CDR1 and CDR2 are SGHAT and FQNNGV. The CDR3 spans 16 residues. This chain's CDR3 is CASHRVGGAGTGELFF. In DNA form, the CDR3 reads TGTGCCAGCCATCGCGTGGGGGGCGCGGGTACCGGGGAGCTGTTTTTT.